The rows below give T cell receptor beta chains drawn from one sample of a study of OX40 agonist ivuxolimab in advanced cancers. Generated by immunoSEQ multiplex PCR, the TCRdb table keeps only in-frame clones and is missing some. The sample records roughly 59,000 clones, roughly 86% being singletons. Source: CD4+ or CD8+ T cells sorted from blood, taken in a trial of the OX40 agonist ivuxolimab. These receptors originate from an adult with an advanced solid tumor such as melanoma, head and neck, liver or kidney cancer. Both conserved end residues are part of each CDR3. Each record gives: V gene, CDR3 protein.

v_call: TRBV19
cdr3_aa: CASSTTGVGGANVLTF

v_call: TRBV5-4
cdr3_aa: CASSLTETQYF

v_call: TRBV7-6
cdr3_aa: CASSFQGASYEQYF

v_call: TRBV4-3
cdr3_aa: CASSRAITSGGSYNEQFF

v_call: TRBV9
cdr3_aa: CASSVDYGNTEAFF

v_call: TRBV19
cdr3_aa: CASSTAGPGNTIYF

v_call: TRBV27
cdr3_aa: CASSTARDRVGGEKLFF

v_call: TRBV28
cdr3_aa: CATPAGGNGYGYTF

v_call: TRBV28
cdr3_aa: CASSLTQGKNTEAFF

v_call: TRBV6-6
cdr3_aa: CASTHNTWDHNEQFF

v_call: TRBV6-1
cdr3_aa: CAGSLGDQPQHF

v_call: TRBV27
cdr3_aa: CASSFYGTYSGANVLTF

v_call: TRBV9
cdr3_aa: CASSLTGSNTEAFF

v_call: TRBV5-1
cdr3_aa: CASSLDSNYGYTF

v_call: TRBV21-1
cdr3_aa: CARPPGNQPQHF

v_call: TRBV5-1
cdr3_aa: CASSLETSGRGTGELFF

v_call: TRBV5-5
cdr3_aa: CASSFGAGVNEKLFF

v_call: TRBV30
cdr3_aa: CAWTAGTSEQYF

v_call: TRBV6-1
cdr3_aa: CASAGWSNQPQHF

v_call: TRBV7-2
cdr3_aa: CASSFTSSGGVAKNIQYF

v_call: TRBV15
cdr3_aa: CATSRGRGETGELFF

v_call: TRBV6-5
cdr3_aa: CAISRDGEGTEAFF

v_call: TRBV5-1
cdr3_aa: CASSLAFGSADTQYF

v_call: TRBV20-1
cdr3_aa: CSARAGNTIYF

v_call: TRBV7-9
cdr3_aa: CASSWGEGLNYNSPLHF

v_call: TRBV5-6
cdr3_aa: CASSTRQGAGEKLFF

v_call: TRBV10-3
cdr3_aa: CAISVGHLSYEQYF

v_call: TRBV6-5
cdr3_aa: CASSNPPDEAFF

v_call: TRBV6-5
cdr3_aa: CATQLAGTLSYEQYF